The T cell receptor beta chain described here comes from a study of T cell repertoires in cytomegalovirus infection. Study background: The public TCR beta signatures pointed to both CMV infection and matching HLA type. Study-wide results and limits: The ex vivo response showed dominance by HLA-C-restricted CMV-specific TCR beta clonotypes. Frequencies of public TCR beta families were cumulated, and this identified carriers of CMV plus the relevant HLA.

TCRdb passed the reads through MiXCR, listing each CDR3 protein once. The sample has approximately 550,000 distinct CDR3 sequences; approximately 17% are singletons. CDR1 is SGHKS, CDR2 YYEKEE, per germline (reference sequence). The CDR3 has 15 residues. The V and J ends lost 4 bases and 4 bases respectively, with 18 bases between them. This clonotype was seen a handful of times. What it binds is not known. The gene calls are TRBV5-5 and TRBJ2-7; D gene unclear. Material for sequencing was CD8+ T cells from PBMCs. This sequence was found in a human donor in good health (CMV status not recorded). Some clones in this sample may be carry-over from other donors' samples. The CDR3 reads CASSQSLLPQYEQYF. CDR3 nucleotide sequence: TGTGCCAGCAGCCAATCCTTACTCCCACAATACGAGCAGTACTTC.